These T cell receptor beta chains were read from a single sample in a study of CD8 T cells in ankylosing spondylitis. TCRdb ran MiXCR on the 5' RACE reads and lists one entry per CDR3 protein. The sample yields 500,000 to 650,000 distinct CDR3 sequences, roughly 5.2% seen once. Sequencing was performed on blood, either unsorted or a sorted T cell fraction (not recorded which). These receptors were taken from a male donor with ankylosing spondylitis. The CDR3 runs from the conserved cysteine through the conserved F or W. Each record gives: J gene, clone size, D gene, V gene, CDR3 DNA, CDR3 protein. A D gene is named only where the DNA matches it firmly. Clone size appears in some rows only: once, few, many, or a class for an expanded clone.

TRBJ2-7 few TRBD2 TRBV5-1 TGCGCCAGCAGCTCCAGGGGAGCGGGAGCCGAGCAGTACTTC CASSSRGAGAEQYF
TRBJ1-6 many . TRBV12-3/TRBV12-4 TGTGCCAGCAGTCAGGCCTATGCCGGCTATAATTCACCCCTCCACTTT CASSQAYAGYNSPLHF
TRBJ2-1 many TRBD2 TRBV5-1 TGCGCCAGCAAGGTCGGGGGGAGCTCCTACAATGAGCAGTTCTTC CASKVGGSSYNEQFF
TRBJ2-7 many . TRBV6-5 TGTGCCAGCAGTTACTCGCCAGTAAGCTCCTACGAGCAGTACTTC CASSYSPVSSYEQYF
TRBJ2-2 many . TRBV7-9 TGTGCCAGCAGCCATCCCCGGCAATACGCGAACACCGGGGAGCTGTTTTTT CASSHPRQYANTGELFF
TRBJ1-2 many . TRBV7-2 TGTGCCAGCAGCTTACAGGGTTCAAGAGGCTACACCTTC CASSLQGSRGYTF
TRBJ2-1 many . TRBV3-1 TGTGCCAGCAGCCAAGATCGAAAGGCCTCCCTTGGGGAGCAGTTCTTC CASSQDRKASLGEQFF
TRBJ2-3 many . TRBV5-1 TGCGCCAGCAGCTTCATGGTAGGCACAGATACGCAGTATTTT CASSFMVGTDTQYF
TRBJ2-1 many . TRBV6-1 TGTGCCACGCGCGGGGGCCTAGCCTACAATGAGCAGTTCTTC CATRGGLAYNEQFF
TRBJ2-3 many TRBD2 TRBV9 TGTGCCAGCAGCGGTAGCGGGGTCACAGATACGCAGTATTTT CASSGSGVTDTQYF
TRBJ1-1 many . TRBV10-3 TGTGCCATCACCGAGGGGGAGCCCACTGAAGCTTTCTTT CAITEGEPTEAFF
TRBJ2-7 many TRBD2 TRBV7-2 TGTGCCAGCAGCTTCCGACTAGCGGGAGGGTTCGAGCAGTACTTC CASSFRLAGGFEQYF
TRBJ2-5 many TRBD1 TRBV7-9 TGTGCCAGCAGCCCTCCGACAGGGGCCGAGACCCAGTACTTC CASSPPTGAETQYF
TRBJ1-1 many . TRBV20-1 TGCAGTGCTAGGTCCCCGGGGTCAGCCCTTGAAGCTTTCTTT CSARSPGSALEAFF
TRBJ1-5 many . TRBV20-1 TGCAGTGCTAGTTGGTCCAGGCCTAGCAATCAGCCCCAGCATTTT CSASWSRPSNQPQHF
TRBJ1-5 many . TRBV20-1 TGCAGTGCTAGAGAGGGATCGCAGGGACAGCCCCAGCATTTT CSAREGSQGQPQHF
TRBJ1-5 many . TRBV6-2/TRBV6-3 TGTGCCAGCAGTCCCGGGAACGCCCGGGGTCAGCCCCAGCATTTT CASSPGNARGQPQHF
TRBJ1-2 many . TRBV7-8 TGTGCCAGCAGCTTGGGGCCAGAGGGAGACTATGGCTACACCTTC CASSLGPEGDYGYTF
TRBJ2-7 many TRBD1 TRBV6-5 TGTGCCAGCAGTTACCTGGGACAGGGAACCTACGAGCAGTACTTC CASSYLGQGTYEQYF
TRBJ2-1 many TRBD2 TRBV20-1 TGCAGTGCTAGAGACCCCCGGGGTAGCGGGAGCTCCTACAATGAGCAGTTCTTC CSARDPRGSGSSYNEQFF
TRBJ2-3 many TRBD2 TRBV7-9 TGTGCCAGCAGCTCAATACCCATGGCTAGCGGGCCAGATACGCAGTATTTT CASSSIPMASGPDTQYF
TRBJ1-2 few TRBD1 TRBV27 TGTGCCAGCAGTTTATTCAGGGGGCACGGCTACACCTTC CASSLFRGHGYTF
TRBJ1-2 many . TRBV7-9 TGTGCCAGCACCAACGGAGCAGGCGGGGAGTATGGCTACACCTTC CASTNGAGGEYGYTF
TRBJ2-4 many . TRBV12-3/TRBV12-4 TGTGCCAGCAGTTTAGCCCAGCTGGAGATAAACATTCAGTACTTC CASSLAQLEINIQYF
TRBJ2-1 many . TRBV7-7 TGTGCTAGCAGCTTAAACAGCCCGGCTCCCTACAATGAGCAGTTCTTC CASSLNSPAPYNEQFF
TRBJ2-2 many TRBD2 TRBV5-1 TGCGCCAGCAGCCCGACTAGCGGGGCCACCGGGGAGCTGTTTTTT CASSPTSGATGELFF
TRBJ2-7 many . TRBV6-5 TGTGCCAGCAGTTGGGGTCGGGAGAGGTACGAGCAGTACTTC CASSWGRERYEQYF
TRBJ1-1 few . TRBV3-1 TGTGCCAGCAGCCACGACAGTTTCTTTGAAGCTTTCTTT CASSHDSFFEAFF
TRBJ2-1 many TRBD2 TRBV10-3 TGTGCCATCAGGGCCGGGACTAGCGCCACAGAGCAGTTCTTC CAIRAGTSATEQFF
TRBJ2-2 . TRBD2 TRBV11-2 TGTGCCAGCAGCCGGCGACTAGCGGGAGGATACACCGGGGAGCTGTTTTTT CASSRRLAGGYTGELFF
TRBJ1-2 many . TRBV4-3 TGCGCCAGCAGCCAAGACCCCTGGGGGGGCGACTATGGCTACACCTTC CASSQDPWGGDYGYTF
TRBJ1-2 many . TRBV20-1 TGCAGTGCTAGGACGCCCTCCCGTTACTACACCTTC CSARTPSRYYTF
TRBJ1-2 many . TRBV10-3 TGTGCCATCAGGGAACCAACAGGGAATTTGAACTATGGCTACACCTTC CAIREPTGNLNYGYTF
TRBJ2-3 few . TRBV5-4 TGTGCCAGCAGCTTGGAACTAGCAAGCACAGATACGCAGTATTTT CASSLELASTDTQYF
TRBJ2-3 many . TRBV12-3/TRBV12-4 TGTGCCAGCAGTTTAAACAGGAGACCCACAGATACGCAGTATTTT CASSLNRRPTDTQYF
TRBJ2-5 many TRBD1 TRBV5-6 TGTGCCAGCAGCTTGTTAGGGGGCTCGGAGACCCAGTACTTC CASSLLGGSETQYF
TRBJ1-3 many . TRBV2 TGTGCCAGCGGGGGTAGTGTGGCGGATACCCCCGTGAAGGATTTT CASGGSVADTPVKDF
TRBJ2-7 many TRBD1 TRBV3-1 TGTGCCAGCAGCCAAGGCGTTCACGGGACAGGGGACGAGCAGTACTTC CASSQGVHGTGDEQYF
TRBJ1-2 . . TRBV4-1 TGCGCCAGCAGCCCCTCGGGTGGGTTGCGCGGCTACACCTTC CASSPSGGLRGYTF
TRBJ1-5 many . TRBV7-2 TGTGCCAGCAGCTGGGGGGGTCAGCCCCAGCATTTT CASSWGGQPQHF
TRBJ2-1 many . TRBV11-2 TGTGCCAGCAGCTTAATGGGAACGATGGAAGAGGAGCAGTTCTTC CASSLMGTMEEEQFF
TRBJ1-1 many TRBD1 TRBV5-1 TGCGCCAGCAGCATTCAGGGGGCGCGGACTGAAGCTTTCTTT CASSIQGARTEAFF
TRBJ1-5 . . TRBV20-1 TGCAGTGTCCCGGTTCCGTGGGGCAATCAGCCCCAGCATTTT CSVPVPWGNQPQHF
TRBJ1-2 . . TRBV7-2 TGTGCCAGCAGCTGGGCAGGGCAAGGCTACACCTTC CASSWAGQGYTF
TRBJ1-5 many TRBD1 TRBV20-1 TGCAGTGCTTGGACAGGGGGCTTTCAGCCCCAGCATTTT CSAWTGGFQPQHF
TRBJ1-6 many . TRBV5-8 TGTGCCAGCAGCTTGGCGCCCCCTCGACCCCTCCACTTT CASSLAPPRPLHF
TRBJ2-6 many . TRBV6-5 TGTGCCAGCAGTTTCACAGGCTCTGGGGCCAACGTCCTGACTTTC CASSFTGSGANVLTF
TRBJ1-1 many . TRBV20-1 TGCAGTGCTAGAAAATTCACTGAAGCTTTCTTT CSARKFTEAFF
TRBJ1-2 many TRBD1 TRBV7-9 TGTGCCAGCAGCTTAGAAGGACAGGGGGTGATTTATGGCTACACCTTC CASSLEGQGVIYGYTF
TRBJ2-1 many TRBD2 TRBV7-9 TGTGCCAGCAGCTTAGCGGCTAGCGGGAGTAATGAGCAGTTCTTC CASSLAASGSNEQFF
TRBJ2-5 many TRBD2 TRBV29-1 TGCAGCGTTGACCCAGCGGGGGCTGAGACCCAGTACTTC CSVDPAGAETQYF
TRBJ1-4 many . TRBV4-1 TGCGCCAGCAGCCAAGATCGTTTTGAAGCTGAAAAACTGTTTTTT CASSQDRFEAEKLFF
TRBJ2-1 . . TRBV29-1 TGCAGCGGACTGCTAGCAGCCAAACCAAATGAGCAGTTCTTC CSGLLAAKPNEQFF
TRBJ1-2 . . TRBV6-1 TGTGCCAGCAGCCCTTCGGCCGTTGGGGGCTACACCTTC CASSPSAVGGYTF
TRBJ2-2 many . TRBV5-1 TGCGCCAGCAGCTTGGTCCAGGCCGCAGGGGAGCTGTTTTTT CASSLVQAAGELFF